This T cell receptor (beta chain) was identified in a study of blood T cell repertoires in COVID-19. About the study: COVID-19 samples from acute and convalescent phases originated in the United States, Italy and Spain. T cells, B-cell-depleted T cells, or PBMCs provided the cDNA or gDNA that served as material.

This CDR3 contains 16 residues. In germline, CDR1 is SGHNT, CDR2 YENEEA. V lost 5 bases, J lost 1 base, and 4 bases stayed unmatched. Original processing notes: Amplified reference gene primers provided the basis for estimating nucleated cell counts. Using immunoSEQ multiplex PCR, the repertoire was profiled, and TCRdb retains in-frame clones only, with some absent. D and trimming were read from the DNA, whereas the V and J calls and clone size are those reported in that table. The sample holds 100,000 or so clones, approximately 88% seen once. The specimen sequenced was peripheral blood. The clonotype was recovered from a human donor in a cohort sampled during active COVID-19. This chain joins TRBV11-3 and TRBJ2-3; TRBD2 matches at 12 bases. In nucleotides, the CDR3 is TGTGCCAGCAGCCTCCGGACTAGCGGGGGCACAGATACGCAGTATTTT. The encoded protein is CASSLRTSGGTDTQYF.